This TCR beta chain emerged from a study of long-term antiretroviral therapy in people with HIV. Survey level was the resolution at which the v3.0 immunoSEQ assay ran. Generated by immunoSEQ multiplex PCR, the TCRdb table keeps only in-frame clones and is missing some. Here the sample spans about 32,000 clones, about 97% being singletons. This clone was observed once. The germline V and J ends were trimmed by 2 bases and 10 bases, with 7 bases remaining between them. The germline gives CDR1 SGHDT, CDR2 YYEEEE. The CDR3 runs 11 residues. The material was unsorted PBMCs, obtained 7.6 years after starting antiretroviral therapy. This receptor was identified in a man aged 25-40 years with HIV. V usage is TRBV5-6 and J usage is TRBJ2-1; no clear D gene. CDR3 protein: CASSFSVEQFF. The CDR3 DNA is TGTGCCAGCAGCTTCTCAGTGGAGCAGTTCTTC.